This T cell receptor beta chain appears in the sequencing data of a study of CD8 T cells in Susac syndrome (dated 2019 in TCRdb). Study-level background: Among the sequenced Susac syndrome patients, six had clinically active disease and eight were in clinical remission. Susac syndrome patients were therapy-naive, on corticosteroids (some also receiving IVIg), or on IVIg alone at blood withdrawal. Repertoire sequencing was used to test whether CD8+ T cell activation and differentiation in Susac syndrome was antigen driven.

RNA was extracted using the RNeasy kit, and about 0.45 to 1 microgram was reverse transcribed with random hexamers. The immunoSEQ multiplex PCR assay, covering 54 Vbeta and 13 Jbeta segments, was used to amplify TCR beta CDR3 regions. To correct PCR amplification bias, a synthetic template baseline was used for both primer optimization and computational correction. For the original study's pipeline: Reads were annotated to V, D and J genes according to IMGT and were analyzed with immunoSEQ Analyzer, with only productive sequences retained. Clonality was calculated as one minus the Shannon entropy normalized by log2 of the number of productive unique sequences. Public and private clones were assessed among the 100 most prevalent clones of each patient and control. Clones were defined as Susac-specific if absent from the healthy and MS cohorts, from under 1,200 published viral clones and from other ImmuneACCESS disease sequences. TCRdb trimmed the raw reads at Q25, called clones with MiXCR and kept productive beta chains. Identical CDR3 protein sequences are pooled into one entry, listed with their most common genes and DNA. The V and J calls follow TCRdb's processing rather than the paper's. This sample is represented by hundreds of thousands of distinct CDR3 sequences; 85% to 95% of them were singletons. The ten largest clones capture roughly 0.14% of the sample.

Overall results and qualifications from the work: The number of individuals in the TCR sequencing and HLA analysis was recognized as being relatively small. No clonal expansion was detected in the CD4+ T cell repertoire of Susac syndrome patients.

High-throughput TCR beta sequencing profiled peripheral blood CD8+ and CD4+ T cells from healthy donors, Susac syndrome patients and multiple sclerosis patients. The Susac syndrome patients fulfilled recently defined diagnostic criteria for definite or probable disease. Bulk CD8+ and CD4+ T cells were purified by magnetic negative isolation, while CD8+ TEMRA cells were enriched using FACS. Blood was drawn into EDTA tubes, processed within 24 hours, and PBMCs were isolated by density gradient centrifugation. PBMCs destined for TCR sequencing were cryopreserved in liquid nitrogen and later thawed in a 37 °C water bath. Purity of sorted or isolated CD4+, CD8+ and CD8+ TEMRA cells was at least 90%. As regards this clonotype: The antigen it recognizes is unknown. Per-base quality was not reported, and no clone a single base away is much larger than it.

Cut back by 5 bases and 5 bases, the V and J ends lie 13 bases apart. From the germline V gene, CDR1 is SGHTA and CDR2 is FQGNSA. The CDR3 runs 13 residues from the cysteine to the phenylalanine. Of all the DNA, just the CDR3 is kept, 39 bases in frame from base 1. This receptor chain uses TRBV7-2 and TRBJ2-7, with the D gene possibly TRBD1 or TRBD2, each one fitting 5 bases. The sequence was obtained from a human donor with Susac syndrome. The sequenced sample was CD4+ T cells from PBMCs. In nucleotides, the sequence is TGTGCCAGCAGCAGGGACCGATCCGACGAGCAGTACTTC. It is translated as CASSRDRSDEQYF. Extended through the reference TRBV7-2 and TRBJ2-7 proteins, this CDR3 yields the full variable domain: GAGVSQSPSNKVTEKGKDVELRCDPISGHTALYWYRQSLGQGLEFLIYFQGNSAPDKSGLPSDRFSAERTGGSVSTLTIQRTQQEDSAVYLCASSRDRSDEQYFGPGTRLTVT.